These 7 T cell receptor beta chains originate from one sample sequenced in a study of blood T cells in healthy people across ages. Using a J-beta primer mix together with a sample-barcoded 5' primer, a second PCR was run for about 6 to 11 cycles. Each CDR3 protein is one row after TCRdb ran MiXCR on the 5' RACE reads. Found here are about 2 million distinct CDR3 sequences, about 49% of them singletons; the top ten hold approximately 2.1%. The sequencing sample was made of blood. The receptors here all came from a woman in her forties in good health.

This chain connects TRBV20-1 to TRBJ2-7, with 9 bases fitting TRBD1. The trim removed 6 bases at V and 3 bases at J, leaving 15 bases unmatched. The CDR3 spans 16 residues. From germline, CDR1 is DFQATT and CDR2 SNEGSKA (reference sequence). The CDR3 is CSAKPLTGTGIYEQYF. DNA of the CDR3: TGCAGTGCCAAACCTCTAACCGGGACAGGGATCTACGAGCAGTACTTC.

The table lists this clonotype with a count of one. The chain links TRBV27 to TRBJ1-6; D gene unclear. The CDR3 spans 17 residues. Trimming removed 0 bases at V and 4 bases at J, with 13 bases between. The germline V gene encodes CDR1 MNHEY and CDR2 SMNVEV (reference sequence). For the CDR3, the DNA is TGTGCCAGCAGTTTATCGCGGTTAGGTCCTTATAATTCACCCCTCCACTTT. Its translation: CASSLSRLGPYNSPLHF.

The rearrangement joins TRBV7-2 to TRBJ2-1; D is perhaps TRBD2 (7 bases). CDR3 length equals 13 residues. V was clipped by 5 bases and J by 9 bases, with 14 bases between them. Per the germline V gene, CDR1 is SGHTA and CDR2 is FQGNSA. The CDR3 reads CASSGGALGEQFF. As DNA, the CDR3 is TGTGCCAGCAGCGGGGGGGCACTGGGTGAGCAGTTCTTC.

V and J are TRBV7-2 and TRBJ2-7; unclear D gene. This CDR3 has 13 amino acids. In germline, CDR1 is SGHTA, CDR2 FQGNSA. V lost 2 bases and J lost 5, with 10 bases in between. The CDR3, as DNA: TGTGCCAGCAGCTTAAGGCCTCAGGACGAGCAGTACTTC. This gives the protein CASSLRPQDEQYF.

The chain recombines TRBV29-1 with TRBJ2-3, with 8 bases matching TRBD2. Trimming took 4 bases from V and 2 from J; bases not matched to a gene: 8. CDR3 length: 15 amino acids. Germline-derived CDR1 and CDR2 are SQVTM and ANQGSEA. This chain's CDR3 is CSVARRRGDTDTQYF. The CDR3 DNA reads TGCAGCGTTGCGCGTCGGCGGGGGGACACAGATACGCAGTATTTT.

In this sample, this clonotype turned up a few times. This chain links TRBV29-1 with TRBJ2-7; D is unclear. CDR1 and CDR2 (germline): SQVTM, ANQGSEA. This CDR3 contains 13 residues. Trimming left V 7 bases short and J 7 bases short, with 20 bases between. This CDR3 is CSAKTAGLGEQYF. For the CDR3, the DNA is TGCAGCGCTAAGACCGCCGGGCTGGGGGAGCAGTACTTC.

V is TRBV27 and J is TRBJ2-7, with D tentatively TRBD2 (7 bases). V gave up 3 bases and J gave up 2 bases, with 17 bases separating them. Germline V CDR1 and CDR2: MNHEY, SMNVEV (reference sequence). The length of the CDR3 is 16 residues. Written as DNA, the CDR3 is TGTGCCAGCAGTTTGTCGACTAGGGGGGGACCCTACGAGCAGTACTTC. Translating it yields CASSLSTRGGPYEQYF.